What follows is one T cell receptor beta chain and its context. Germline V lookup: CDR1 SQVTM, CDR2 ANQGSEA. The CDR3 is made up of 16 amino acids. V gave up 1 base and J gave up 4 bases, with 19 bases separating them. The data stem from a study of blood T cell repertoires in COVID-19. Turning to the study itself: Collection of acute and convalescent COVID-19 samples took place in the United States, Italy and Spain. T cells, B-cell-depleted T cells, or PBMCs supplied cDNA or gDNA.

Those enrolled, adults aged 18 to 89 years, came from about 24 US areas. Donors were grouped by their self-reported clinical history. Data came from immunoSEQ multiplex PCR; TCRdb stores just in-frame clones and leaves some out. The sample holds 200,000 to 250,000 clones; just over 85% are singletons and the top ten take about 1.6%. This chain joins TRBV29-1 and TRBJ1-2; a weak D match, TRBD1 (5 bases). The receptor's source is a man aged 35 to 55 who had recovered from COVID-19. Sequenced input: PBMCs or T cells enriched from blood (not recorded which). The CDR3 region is CSVEGGAIGLSYGYTF. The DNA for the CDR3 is TGCAGCGTTGAAGGGGGCGCGATCGGGCTAAGCTATGGCTACACCTTC. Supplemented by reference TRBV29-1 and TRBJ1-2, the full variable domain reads SAVISQKPSRDICQRGTSLTIQCQVDSQVTMMFWYRQQPGQSLTLIATANQGSEATYESGFVIDKFPISRPNLTFSTLTVSNMSPEDSSIYLCSVEGGAIGLSYGYTFGSGTRLTVV.